In its sample, the clone carrying this T cell receptor (beta chain) was seen many times. Building the TCR beta libraries relied on iRepertoire HTBI primers, and CDR3 regions underwent Arm-PCR. In the original processing: Analysis of the samples identified around 64 TRBV and 14 TRBJ segments. TCRdb re-called the multiplex PCR reads with MiXCR, one entry per CDR3 protein. For this entry, the V and J calls and clone size follow TCRdb and not the study's own pipeline. The sample has 400,000 to 650,000 distinct CDR3 sequences, about 16% seen once; the top ten hold 20% to 25%. This entry comes from a study of regulatory T cells in long-lasting Graves disease. Indicated time point: newly diagnosed GD, antithyroid drugs for less than 3 months. Making the TCR library involved RNA that had been extracted from PBMCs. These same records also appear under a second study, on T cells in Graves' hyperthyroidism and ophthalmopathy. As reported in that work: Diagnosis of hyperthyroidism was new in patients aged 18 to 65, and its duration was under 2 months. Most thyroid clonotypes expanded above 0.001 appeared in blood too.

Sequenced material: peripheral blood mononuclear cells (PBMCs), taken at new diagnosis, from a patient treated with antithyroid drugs. The clonotype originates from a woman aged 40 to 65 with Graves disease.

The CDR3 loop is CASSPGLRETQYF. Written as DNA, the CDR3 is TGTGCCAGCTCACCGGGACTACGAGAGACCCAGTACTTC. The rearrangement links TRBV18 to TRBJ2-5; TRBD2 matches at 7 bases. The germline CDR1 and CDR2 sequences are KGHSH and LQKENI. The CDR3 is 13 amino acids. Germline trimming cut 3 bases from V and 4 bases from J; bases unmatched to any gene: 2.